The clone carrying this T cell receptor (beta chain) was recorded only once. Its antigen is not known. The source of the sample is a study of cytomegalovirus exposure and HLA in healthy donors. General study findings and limits: According to reports, the classifier identified cytomegalovirus status with high specificity and sensitivity. The study listed some 160 cytomegalovirus-associated TCR beta chains.

The assay was immunoSEQ multiplex PCR, and TCRdb's table has in-frame clones only and misses some. Of 150,000 to 200,000 clones listed, roughly 82% are singletons. The V end was cut by 0 bases, the J end by 7 bases, with 11 bases between. The germline CDR1 and CDR2 sequences are SGHRS and YFSETQ. CDR3 length equals 13 residues. The J gene is TRBJ2-7, the V gene TRBV5-1; D is unclear. The sequencing sample was made of PBMCs. The source is a man aged 18 to 29 in good health and CMV-seropositive. CDR3 coding DNA: TGCGCCAGCAGCTTGGCCCCCACTTTGGAGCAGTACTTC. This encodes CASSLAPTLEQYF.